The present entry profiles one TCR beta chain with its context. The CDR3 loop spans 18 amino acids. CDR1 SNHLY and CDR2 FYNNEI come from the germline V gene. J gave up 7 bases and V 3 bases, and 18 bases lay outside the gene matches. This sample is part of a study of lymphopenia after photon versus proton radiotherapy. The repertoire was sequenced with immunoSEQ multiplex PCR; TCRdb's copy has only in-frame clones and lacks some. In the table there are 20,000 to 25,000 clones, about 85% of which are singletons. The receptor comes from a man aged 55 to 70 with pancreatic cancer. This chain joins TRBV2 and TRBJ2-1; 7 bases are shared with TRBD2. The specimen was peripheral blood, collected from a patient treated with photon-based radiotherapy. The CDR3, as DNA: TGTGCCAGCAGTGACGGCAGCGGGGCCACCGGGCTATATAATGAGCAGTTCTTC. It specifies CASSDGSGATGLYNEQFF.